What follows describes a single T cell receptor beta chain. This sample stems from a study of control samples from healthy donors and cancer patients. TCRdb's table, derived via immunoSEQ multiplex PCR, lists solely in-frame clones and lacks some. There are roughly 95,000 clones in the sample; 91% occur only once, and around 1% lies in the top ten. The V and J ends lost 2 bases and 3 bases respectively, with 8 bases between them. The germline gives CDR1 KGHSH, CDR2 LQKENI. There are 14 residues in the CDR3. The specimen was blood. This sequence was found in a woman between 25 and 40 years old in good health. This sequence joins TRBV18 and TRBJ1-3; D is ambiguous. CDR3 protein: CASSPREDGNTIYF. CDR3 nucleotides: TGTGCCAGCTCACCAAGGGAAGATGGAAACACCATATATTTT.